This T cell receptor beta chain was sequenced for a study of long-term antiretroviral therapy in people with HIV. Study-wide results and limits: Although diversity increased after ART, it remained lower than in transplant donor controls. Against controls, HIV repertoires showed narrower ranges of CDR3 length. Blood obtained between the mid-2000s and the late 2010s may reflect older ART regimens.

This clone was seen once. What it binds is not known. Each sample contained roughly 0.85-10 million cryopreserved PBMC, thawed before DNA extraction. This CDR3 is 14 amino acids long. The germline V gene has CDR1 MNHEY and CDR2 SMNVEV (reference sequence). Trimming removed 7 bases at V and 1 base at J, with 13 bases between. They ran version v3.0 of the immunoSEQ assay at survey level. The repertoire was sequenced with immunoSEQ multiplex PCR; TCRdb's copy has only in-frame clones and lacks some. Here the sample spans 30,000 to 40,000 clones, 83% being singletons. The chain employs TRBV27 and TRBJ1-1, with D possibly being TRBD1 (6 bases). The material sequenced was unsorted PBMCs, taken 0.4 years before starting antiretroviral therapy. The source is a man aged 18 to 29 with HIV. The CDR3 protein is CASTLQGENTEAFF. As DNA, the CDR3 is TGTGCCAGCACGTTACAGGGAGAGAACACTGAAGCTTTCTTT.